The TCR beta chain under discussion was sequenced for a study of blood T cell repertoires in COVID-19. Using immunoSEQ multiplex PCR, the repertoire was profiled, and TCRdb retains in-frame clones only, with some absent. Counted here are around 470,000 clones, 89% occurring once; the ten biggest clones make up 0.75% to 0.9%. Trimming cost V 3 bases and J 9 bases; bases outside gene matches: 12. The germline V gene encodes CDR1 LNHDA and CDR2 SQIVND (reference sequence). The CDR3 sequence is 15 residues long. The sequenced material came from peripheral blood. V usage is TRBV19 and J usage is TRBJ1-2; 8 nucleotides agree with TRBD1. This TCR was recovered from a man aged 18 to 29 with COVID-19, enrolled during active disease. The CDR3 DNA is TGTGCCAGTAGTATTCGGGACAGGCGAGTTCATAGCTACACCTTC. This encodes CASSIRDRRVHSYTF.